The clone carrying this TCR beta chain was seen a few times. The data belong to a study of blood T cell repertoires in COVID-19. Overall study: PBMCs, B-cell-depleted T cells, or T cells were the source of the cDNA or gDNA that made up the material.

The V gene's germline CDR1 is LGHNA and CDR2 YSLEER. J gave up 1 base and V 3 bases, and 7 bases lay outside the gene matches. CDR3 length equals 18 residues. Sequenced by immunoSEQ multiplex PCR; TCRdb stores in-frame clones only, minus some. Seen here are tens of thousands of clones, around 90% observed once, and the top ten hold approximately 1.9%. This sequence originates from a man over 45 with active or convalescent COVID-19. V is TRBV4-3 and J is TRBJ2-2, with 11 bases lining up with TRBD2. The sequenced sample was peripheral blood. For the CDR3, the DNA is TGCGCCAGCAGCCACGCCCAGGGACTAGCGGTGAACACCGGGGAGCTGTTTTTT. Encoded protein: CASSHAQGLAVNTGELFF.